This T cell receptor (beta chain) derives from a study of blood T cell repertoires in COVID-19 (dated by TCRdb to about 2020). Concerning the study at large: Collaborator samples came from the United States, Italy and Spain and covered acute and convalescent phases of COVID-19. The prospective study material was composed of cDNA or gDNA derived from T cells, B-cell-depleted T cells, or PBMCs. The dataset comprised deeply sampled blood TCRbeta repertoires from subjects exposed to, actively infected with, or recovered from COVID-19. The repertoires were released in a freely available public database intended as a resource for research on the immune response to SARS-CoV-2. The samples were drawn from the first 160 participants of the ongoing ImmuneRACE study and from 950 to 1,500 subjects provided by 6 global collaborators. Sample metadata almost always included a de-identified subject ID, COVID-19 status, age in years and sex. HLA class I and class II types, where available, came from metadata supplied by the sample provider rather than from assay-based typing. The investigation overall reported the following: The amount of clinical and demographic metadata varied by source and participant and was provided uncurated.

TCRbeta CDR3 regions were amplified from genomic DNA using the immunoSEQ Assay, a bias-controlled multiplex PCR. Regarding the original processing steps: The number of nucleated cells in each sample was estimated by amplification of reference gene primers within the assay. To quantify the absolute abundance of each unique TCRbeta CDR3 rearrangement, sequence reads were collapsed and filtered. For each sample, productive Simpson clonality was calculated by taking the square root of Simpson's diversity index across productive rearrangements. TCRdb obtained this table from immuneACCESS and retained in-frame rearrangements with V and J assigned. These tables miss some clones; where compared with another copy, unresolved V genes account for less than half of the shortfall, and the remainder is unexplained. V and J calls and clone size are as listed in that table; D and trimming were resolved from the DNA. Present in this sample are more than 95,000 clones, 88% of which were seen just once. About 1.6% of the sample comes from the top ten.

From cysteine to phenylalanine, the CDR3 is 15 amino acids long. Just CDR3 DNA is preserved here, 45 bases in frame from base 1. CDR1 and CDR2 are read off the germline V gene as MNHEY and SVGAGI. The V and J ends are trimmed by 6 bases and 0 bases, leaving 12 bases between them. The collaborating institutions used their own protocols to collect whole blood in K2EDTA tubes. For TCRbeta analysis, collaborator samples were shipped as frozen whole blood, as isolated PBMCs, or as DNA extracted from either sample type. Concerning this clone: No cognate antigen has been identified for it. There are no base qualities to consult, and no much larger clone falls within one base.

The sequenced material came from peripheral blood. Recombination connected TRBV6-5 to TRBJ1-5; no confident D gene assignment can be made. This TCR was sampled from a human donor in a cohort sampled during active COVID-19. The CDR3 loop reads CASRVFRFSNQPQHF. The nucleotide sequence is TGTGCCAGCAGAGTCTTCAGGTTTAGCAATCAGCCCCAGCATTTT.